What follows are 25 T cell receptor beta chains derived from one specimen sequenced in a study of blood T cell repertoires in COVID-19. The assay was immunoSEQ multiplex PCR, and TCRdb's table has in-frame clones only and misses some. The data hold over 130,000 clones, with over 65% observed a single time. Sequencing input: peripheral blood. The receptors derive from a man aged 50 to 60 with acute or convalescent COVID-19.

The chain has TRBV20-1 and TRBJ1-5; TRBD1 might be the D (6 bases). The germline V gene has CDR1 DFQATT and CDR2 SNEGSKA (reference sequence). V was trimmed by 3 bases and J by 1 base, leaving 16 bases between them. The CDR3 runs to 16 residues. The CDR3 DNA sequence: TGCAGTGCTAGTCCTAAATACAGGGCAAGCAATCAGCCCCAGCATTTT. Encoded protein: CSASPKYRASNQPQHF.

The V and J genes are TRBV2 and TRBJ2-5, with 10 positions matching TRBD2. The CDR3 has 15 amino acids. Trimming took 4 bases from V and 5 from J; bases not matched to a gene: 7. Per the germline V gene, CDR1 is SNHLY and CDR2 is FYNNEI. DNA of the CDR3: TGTGCCAGCAGTGCAGCGGGGGGGCCTTATGAGACCCAGTACTTC. Translated, it gives CASSAAGGPYETQYF.

The rearrangement uses TRBV6-5 and TRBJ1-6; 7 bases match TRBD1. The V segment lost 6 bases and the J segment 10 bases; nucleotides outside the gene matches: 12. Germline V gene data show CDR1 as MNHEY and CDR2 as SVGAGI. This CDR3 has 15 residues. The CDR3 is CASSIGDRERSPLHF. DNA for the CDR3: TGTGCCAGCAGCATCGGCGACAGGGAAAGATCACCCCTCCACTTT.

This clone turned up a few times. This sequence joins TRBV5-6 and TRBJ2-7; 7 bases map to TRBD1. CDR1 SGHDT and CDR2 YYEEEE come from the germline V gene. The CDR3 is 14 amino acids. V trimming: 1 base; J trimming: 0 bases; junction bases outside the gene matches: 1. This CDR3 is CASSLRDSSYEQYF. The CDR3 DNA reads TGTGCCAGCAGCTTGAGGGACAGCTCCTACGAGCAGTACTTC. The variable domain in full, completed from reference TRBV5-6 and TRBJ2-7, reads DAGVTQSPTHLIKTRGQQVTLRCSPKSGHDTVSWYQQALGQGPQFIFQYYEEEERQRGNFPDRFSGHQFPNYSSELNVNALLLGDSALYLCASSLRDSSYEQYFGPGTRLTVT.

V gene TRBV27 combines with J gene TRBJ1-5; 8 nucleotides agree with TRBD1. V lost 5 bases, J lost 6 bases, and 6 bases stayed unmatched. The CDR3 is 14 residues long. CDR1 and CDR2 (germline): MNHEY, SMNVEV (reference sequence). The CDR3 DNA is TGTGCCAGCAGTACAGACAGGGGAGGTCAGCCCCAGCATTTT. This gives the protein CASSTDRGGQPQHF.

This chain joins TRBV6-5 and TRBJ1-2, with TRBD1 identical over 8 bases. Germline values: CDR1 MNHEY, CDR2 SVGAGI. V was pared by 6 bases and J by 0 bases, with 6 bases of the junction left unmatched. The CDR3 covers 15 residues. In DNA form, the CDR3 reads TGTGCCAGCAGGGTCCAGGGGGCCCCTAACTATGGCTACACCTTC. Amino acids: CASRVQGAPNYGYTF.

J is TRBJ2-1 and V is TRBV10-3, with 10 bases aligning to TRBD1. V gave up 8 bases and J gave up 6 bases; unmatched junction bases: 7. Per germline, CDR1 ENHRY and CDR2 SYGVKD. This CDR3 has 14 amino acids. The CDR3 DNA follows: TGTGCCATCGGCGACTGGACAGGGGGCAATGAGCAGTTCTTC. Protein product: CAIGDWTGGNEQFF.

This chain uses TRBV5-6 with TRBJ1-2, with unresolved D. CDR3 length: 14 residues. Trimming removed 0 bases from V and 4 bases from J, with 10 bases in between. Germline CDR1 SGHDT, CDR2 YYEEEE. Here the CDR3 DNA reads TGTGCCAGCAGCTTGGGTCCAGGCCTCTATGGCTACACCTTC. This gives the protein CASSLGPGLYGYTF.

In this sample, this clone turned up once. V usage is TRBV6-5 and J usage is TRBJ2-2; 8 bases are a match to TRBD1. The germline V gene encodes CDR1 MNHEY and CDR2 SVGAGI. The CDR3 runs 15 residues. V shed 6 bases, J shed 4 bases, and the junction held 7 bases outside the gene matches. CDR3 amino acids: CASRVGTGPTGELFF. The CDR3 nucleotides are TGTGCCAGCAGGGTCGGGACAGGACCCACCGGGGAGCTGTTTTTT.

This chain links TRBV18 with TRBJ1-3; D not certain. The germline V gene encodes CDR1 KGHSH and CDR2 LQKENI. The CDR3 is 14 residues long. The V gene lost 8 bases and the J gene lost 0 bases, with 11 bases spanning the gap. CDR3 amino acids: CASRDANSGNTIYF. The CDR3 bases are TGTGCCAGCCGAGATGCAAACTCTGGAAACACCATATATTTT.

The V call is TRBV9, the J call TRBJ2-1, with 15 bases lining up with TRBD2. CDR1 and CDR2 (germline): SGDLS, YYNGEE. V was pared by 3 bases and J by 6 bases, with 4 bases of the junction left unmatched. The CDR3 is 16 amino acids. The CDR3 region has the DNA TGTGCCAGCAGCGCTTGGACTAGCGGGGGGGGCAATGAGCAGTTCTTC. Translating gives CASSAWTSGGGNEQFF.

The chain has TRBV28 and TRBJ1-1; 8 bases are a match to TRBD1. The CDR3 covers 14 residues. Germline V gives CDR1 MDHEN, CDR2 SYDVKM. The junction had 8 bases not matched to a gene; V was cut back by 6 bases and J by 5 bases. The CDR3 DNA is TGTGCCAGCAGATCCACAGGGGGTCGGACTGAAGCTTTCTTT. Amino acids: CASRSTGGRTEAFF.

The rearrangement uses TRBV11-3 and TRBJ1-3, with D uncertain. The V gene's germline CDR1 is SGHNT and CDR2 YENEEA. The V end lost 4 bases, the J end lost 4 bases, and 2 bases lay between the germline ends. This CDR3 has 11 amino acids. The CDR3 protein is CASSSGNTIYF. CDR3 in DNA: TGTGCCAGCAGCTCGGGAAACACCATATATTTT. The entire variable domain, with the rest obtained from reference TRBV11-3 and TRBJ1-3, is as follows: EAGVVQSPRYKIIEKKQPVAFWCNPISGHNTLYWYLQNLGQGPELLIRYENEEAVDDSQLPKDRFSAERLKGVDSTLKIQPAELGDSAVYLCASSSGNTIYFGEGSWLTVV.

Only a few counts were recorded for this clone. The rearrangement joins TRBV3-1 (or the pseudogene TRBV3-2) to TRBJ1-1; a possible D gene is TRBD1 (5 bases). Germline values: CDR1 LGHDT, CDR2 YNNKEL (reference sequence). The CDR3 consists of 15 residues. The ends were cut back, 1 base at V and 5 bases at J, with 14 bases in the middle. The CDR3 is CASSQAGGEGTEAFF. CDR3 nucleotides: TGTGCCAGCAGCCAAGCGGGGGGGGAGGGGACTGAAGCTTTCTTT.

The chain employs TRBV18 and TRBJ2-1; TRBD2 aligns across 10 bases. The CDR3 is 17 residues long. CDR1 is KGHSH, CDR2 LQKENI, per germline. The V gene end was trimmed by 4 bases and the J gene end by 13 bases; junction bases not matched to a gene: 19. Written as DNA, the CDR3 is TGTGCCAGCTCACGCCCCCTGGAGCGGGGGGGCCAAGTTTTACAGTTCTTC. Its protein is CASSRPLERGGQVLQFF. The whole variable domain, remainder taken from reference TRBV18 and TRBJ2-1, is NAGVMQNPRHLVRRRGQEARLRCSPMKGHSHVYWYRQLPEEGLKFMVYLQKENIIDESGMPKERFSAEFPKEGPSILRIQQVVRGDSAAYFCASSRPLERGGQVLQFFGPGTRLTVL.

The chain recombines TRBV20-1 with TRBJ2-1; unclear D gene. This CDR3 has 12 residues. CDR1 and CDR2 from the germline V gene are DFQATT and SNEGSKA (reference sequence). V was trimmed by 3 bases and J by 10 bases, leaving 13 bases between them. The CDR3 spells CSASGPTGEQFF. In DNA, the CDR3 is TGCAGTGCTAGTGGCCCCACCGGGGAGCAGTTCTTC.

The chain links TRBV30 to TRBJ1-1, with TRBD1 matching over 7 bases. Per the germline V gene, CDR1 is GTSNPN and CDR2 is SVGIG (reference sequence). With V trimmed by 0 bases and J by 6 bases, 7 bases remained unmatched. The CDR3 loop spans 14 amino acids. CDR3 DNA: TGTGCCTGGAGTGTAAAGGGGGCGCCCCCTGAAGCTTTCTTT. It yields the protein CAWSVKGAPPEAFF.

The gene calls are TRBV9 and TRBJ2-3; TRBD2 matches 10 bases. CDR3 length: 16 amino acids. J gave up 2 bases and V 2 bases, and 5 bases lay outside the gene matches. In germline, CDR1 is SGDLS, CDR2 YYNGEE. The CDR3 DNA reads as TGTGCCAGCAGCGTGGATAGCGGGGGGATCACAGATACGCAGTATTTT. It yields the protein CASSVDSGGITDTQYF. Together with reference TRBV9 and TRBJ2-3, the CDR3 gives the full variable domain: DSGVTQTPKHLITATGQRVTLRCSPRSGDLSVYWYQQSLDQGLQFLIQYYNGEERAKGNILERFSAQQFPDLHSELNLSSLELGDSALYFCASSVDSGGITDTQYFGPGTRLTVL.

This chain joins TRBV3-1 (or the pseudogene TRBV3-2) and TRBJ2-2; 10 bases agree with TRBD1. The ends lost 3 bases at V and 2 bases at J; junction bases unmatched: 3. Germline loops: CDR1 LGHDT, CDR2 YNNKEL (reference sequence). The CDR3 is 16 amino acids. CDR3 nucleotide sequence: TGTGCCAGCAGCCATCGGACAGGGGGTAACACCGGGGAGCTGTTTTTT. It yields the protein CASSHRTGGNTGELFF.

The chain recombines TRBV3-1 (or the pseudogene TRBV3-2) with TRBJ2-2; 8 positions match TRBD1. The germline CDR1 and CDR2 sequences are LGHDT and YNNKEL (reference sequence). V was pared by 4 bases and J by 2 bases, with 9 bases of the junction left unmatched. This CDR3 is 17 amino acids long. The CDR3 spells CASSPPWTGYNTGELFF. CDR3 DNA sequence: TGTGCCAGCAGCCCGCCCTGGACAGGGTATAACACCGGGGAGCTGTTTTTT.

This clone has just a few counts. The chain uses TRBV6-4 and TRBJ1-1, with TRBD1 matching over 7 bases. Germline values: CDR1 MRHNA, CDR2 SNTAGT. The V and J ends lost 6 bases and 1 base, in that order; junction bases with no gene match: 5. CDR3 size: 14 residues. In nucleotides, the CDR3 is TGTGCCAGCAGACGGGACAGTTGGAACACTGAAGCTTTCTTT. Residues: CASRRDSWNTEAFF.

The CDR3 spells CASSRTGDQPQHF. In DNA form, the CDR3 reads TGTGCCAGCAGCCGGACAGGGGATCAGCCCCAGCATTTT. The rearrangement joins TRBV6-5 to TRBJ1-5; 9 nucleotides match TRBD1. The J segment lost 5 bases and the V segment lost 6 bases, leaving 2 bases of the junction unmatched. Germline V gives CDR1 MNHEY, CDR2 SVGAGI. CDR3 length: 13 amino acids.

The chain couples TRBV2 to TRBJ2-2, with D possibly being TRBD1 (6 bases). Germline V gene data show CDR1 as SNHLY and CDR2 as FYNNEI. The CDR3 sequence is 17 residues long. Trimming stripped 7 bases from V and 1 base from J, with 19 bases between. CDR3 sequence: CASTDRLLSLNTGELFF. In nucleotides, the CDR3 is TGTGCCAGCACCGACAGGCTCCTCTCCCTGAACACCGGGGAGCTGTTTTTT.

The chain recombines TRBV9 with TRBJ2-5, with 11 nucleotides matching TRBD2. V lost 0 bases, J lost 4 bases, and 11 bases stayed unmatched. This CDR3 is built from 18 residues. CDR1 is SGDLS and CDR2 is YYNGEE in the germline V gene. The CDR3 DNA is TGTGCCAGCAGCGTAGAGGCTAGCGGGGGGATAATAGTAGAGACCCAGTACTTC. Amino acids: CASSVEASGGIIVETQYF.

The chain recombines TRBV5-8 with TRBJ1-1; 7 positions agree with TRBD1. J lost 5 bases, V lost 7 bases, and 11 bases had no gene match. This CDR3 is built from 14 residues. Germline lookup yields CDR1 SGHTS and CDR2 YDEGEE. CDR3 sequence (DNA): TGTGCCAGCTTGAGGGGTCAGGGGGAAACTGAAGCTTTCTTT. Amino acids: CASLRGQGETEAFF.